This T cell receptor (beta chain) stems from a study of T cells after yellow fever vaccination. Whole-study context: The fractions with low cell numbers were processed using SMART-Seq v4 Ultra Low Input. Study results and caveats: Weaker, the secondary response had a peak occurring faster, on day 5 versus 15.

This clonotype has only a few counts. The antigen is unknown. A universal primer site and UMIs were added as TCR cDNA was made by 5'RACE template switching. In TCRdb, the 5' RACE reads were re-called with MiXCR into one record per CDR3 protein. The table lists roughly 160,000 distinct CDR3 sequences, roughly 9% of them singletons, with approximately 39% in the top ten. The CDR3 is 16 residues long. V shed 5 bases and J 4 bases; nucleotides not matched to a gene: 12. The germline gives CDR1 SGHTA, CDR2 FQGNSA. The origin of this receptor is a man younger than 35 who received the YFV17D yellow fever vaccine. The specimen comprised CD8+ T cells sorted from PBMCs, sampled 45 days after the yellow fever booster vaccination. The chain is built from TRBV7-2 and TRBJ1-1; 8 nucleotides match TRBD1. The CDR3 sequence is CASSPERTGPSTEAFF. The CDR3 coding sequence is TGTGCCAGCAGCCCGGAGCGGACAGGGCCCTCCACTGAAGCTTTCTTT.